This T cell receptor beta chain is drawn from a study of blood T cells in healthy people across ages. Study findings and constraints: Compared with aged donors, long-lived donors showed fewer expanded clones, suggesting selection. With age, beta diversity per million T cells declined roughly linearly, significantly by 30 to 40.

This clonotype occurred a few times. Antigen: not known. Primers used in a second PCR of roughly 7 to 12 cycles were a sample-barcoded 5' primer and a J-beta primer mix. TCRdb redid the calling of the 5' RACE reads with MiXCR, one entry per CDR3 protein. The sample lists roughly 1,100,000 distinct CDR3 sequences, 25% occurring once. The sample was also reused in another study, on T cells of mothers and their children. That report adds: Over 8 million TCR beta CDR3 reads were obtained from each mother, and 3 million to 3.5 million from each child.

The sequenced sample was blood. This receptor was obtained from a girl aged 2-9 years in good health.

CDR3 DNA: TGTGCCAGCAGTTGTGGGGCCTCTTCGGTGACCCTCGGGGGGTACAATGAGCAGTTCTTC. As protein: CASSCGASSVTLGGYNEQFF. The rearrangement joins TRBV28 to TRBJ2-1, with 7 bases that match TRBD2. The CDR3 runs 20 residues. J lost 4 bases, V lost 4 bases, and 22 bases had no gene match. Germline V gives CDR1 MDHEN, CDR2 SYDVKM.